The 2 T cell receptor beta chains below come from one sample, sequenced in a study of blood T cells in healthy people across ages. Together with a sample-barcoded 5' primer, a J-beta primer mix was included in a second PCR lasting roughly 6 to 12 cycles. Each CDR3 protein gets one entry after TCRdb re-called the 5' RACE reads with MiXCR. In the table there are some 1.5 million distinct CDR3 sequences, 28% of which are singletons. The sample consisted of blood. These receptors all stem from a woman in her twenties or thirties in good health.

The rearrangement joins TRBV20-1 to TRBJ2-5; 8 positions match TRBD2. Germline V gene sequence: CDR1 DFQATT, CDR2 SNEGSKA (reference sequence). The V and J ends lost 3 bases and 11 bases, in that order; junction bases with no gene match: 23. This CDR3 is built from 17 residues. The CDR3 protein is CSASRLAGGYGEYKQYF. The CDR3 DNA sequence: TGCAGTGCTAGTAGGCTAGCGGGTGGCTACGGGGAATACAAGCAGTACTTC.

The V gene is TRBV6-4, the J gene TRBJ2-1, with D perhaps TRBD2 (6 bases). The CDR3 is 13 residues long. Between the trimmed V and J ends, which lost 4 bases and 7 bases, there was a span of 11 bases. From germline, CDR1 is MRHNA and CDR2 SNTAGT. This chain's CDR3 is CASSGPGGNEQFF. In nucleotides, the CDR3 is TGTGCCAGCAGTGGCCCTGGAGGGAATGAGCAGTTCTTC.